The T cell receptor (beta chain) described here comes from a study of tumor T cells in aggressive B-cell lymphoma. Looked up from germline, CDR1 is SGHRS and CDR2 is YFSETQ. The CDR3 sequence is 16 residues long. V was cut by 4 bases and J by 1 base, with 17 bases left in between. Produced via immunoSEQ multiplex PCR; TCRdb's table is partial and in-frame only. Of roughly 5,700 clones listed, about 68% are singletons. The chain recombines TRBV5-1 with TRBJ1-1; a weak D match, TRBD1 (6 bases). The clonotype originates from an adult with diffuse large B cell lymphoma. The sample comprised tumor tissue. The CDR3 sequence: CASSDILRGANTEAFF. For the CDR3, the DNA is TGCGCCAGCAGCGATATCCTCAGGGGAGCGAACACTGAAGCTTTCTTT.